Presented here are 7 T cell receptor beta chains from one specimen sequenced in a study of blood T cells in healthy people across ages. Using a J-beta primer mix together with a sample-barcoded 5' primer, a second PCR was run for about 7 to 12 cycles. A single record per CDR3 protein comes from TCRdb applying MiXCR to the 5' RACE reads. The sample yields about 1.8 million distinct CDR3 sequences, 40% to 55% seen once. The sequencing sample was made of blood. The receptors were gathered from a woman between 40 and 50 years old in good health.

The rearrangement joins TRBV6-5 to TRBJ2-1; the match to TRBD1 covers 7 bases. This CDR3 is 15 amino acids long. Germline-derived CDR1 and CDR2 are MNHEY and SVGAGI. With 2 bases clipped from V and 4 bases from J, the junction kept 5 bases outside the gene matches. CDR3: CASSYEGADYNEQFF. The CDR3 DNA follows: TGTGCCAGCAGTTACGAGGGGGCCGATTACAATGAGCAGTTCTTC.

In DNA form, the CDR3 reads TGTGCCAGGCGACCGGCGGGACAGGGAGATGGCTACACCTTC. It encodes CARRPAGQGDGYTF. V and J are TRBV2 and TRBJ1-2; 9 bases are shared with TRBD1. The CDR3 contains 14 residues. After removal of 9 bases from V and 6 bases from J, the junction contained 11 bases not matched to a gene. Germline V CDR1 and CDR2: SNHLY, FYNNEI.

The chain combines TRBV12-3 or TRBV12-4 with TRBJ2-3; no definite D call. Trimming removed 5 bases from V and 0 bases from J, with 15 bases in between. The CDR3 loop spans 16 amino acids. The CDR3 bases are TGTGCCAGCAGTCCCGTCAGGTCAATTAGCACAGATACGCAGTATTTT. It codes for CASSPVRSISTDTQYF.

The chain carries TRBV4-2 and TRBJ1-5; D not resolved. With 2 bases removed from V and 0 bases from J, the gap between germline ends came to 5 bases. Germline V gene sequence: CDR1 LGHNA, CDR2 YNFKEQ. This CDR3 has 14 residues. The DNA for the CDR3 is TGTGCCAGCAGCCAACCGTATAGCAATCAGCCCCAGCATTTT. Its protein product is CASSQPYSNQPQHF.

The V call is TRBV5-1, the J call TRBJ2-1; 7 bases map to TRBD2. Germline values: CDR1 SGHRS, CDR2 YFSETQ. The V segment lost 3 bases and the J segment 10 bases; nucleotides outside the gene matches: 7. This CDR3 spans 13 amino acids. The CDR3: CASSSSGVWEQFF. For the CDR3, the DNA is TGCGCCAGCAGCTCCAGCGGGGTCTGGGAGCAGTTCTTC.

The chain uses TRBV4-2 and TRBJ2-1; TRBD2 is a possible D gene (7 bases). This CDR3 spans 17 amino acids. V lost 0 bases and J lost 1, with 13 bases in between. The germline gives CDR1 LGHNA, CDR2 YNFKEQ. The CDR3 nucleotides are TGTGCCAGCAGCCAAGAGGGGGGAGGGGGTTCCTACAATGAGCAGTTCTTC. Protein: CASSQEGGGGSYNEQFF.

This clonotype was counted a single time. The chain has TRBV2 and TRBJ1-5; D call uncertain. V lost 6 bases and J lost 3, with 15 bases in between. The CDR3 totals 15 residues. CDR1 SNHLY and CDR2 FYNNEI come from the germline V gene. CDR3 in DNA: TGTGCCAGCAGCCCGATGTTCGGCTTCAATCAGCCCCAGCATTTT. This sequence encodes CASSPMFGFNQPQHF.